One sample yielded the 11 T cell receptor beta chains listed below, sequenced in a study of shared clonotypes between healthy human individuals. The repertoire was sequenced with immunoSEQ multiplex PCR; TCRdb's copy has only in-frame clones and lacks some. The sample lists 2 million to 2.5 million clones; more than 85% were seen once. Sequenced material: naive CD4+ T cells from PBMCs. Subset noted: CD45RA+ positively selected. Source of these receptors: a man between 18 and 29 years old in good health. Some clones in this sample may be carry-over from other donors' samples.

The J gene is TRBJ1-3, the V gene TRBV28; no clear D. Germline V gives CDR1 MDHEN, CDR2 SYDVKM. V was clipped by 5 bases and J by 2 bases, with 10 bases between them. This CDR3 region has 14 residues. The CDR3 protein is CASSPASTGNTIYF. In DNA, the CDR3 is TGTGCCAGCAGTCCTGCATCTACTGGAAACACCATATATTTT.

This clone was seen once. V and J are TRBV2 and TRBJ2-5; TRBD2 matches at 11 bases. J was trimmed by 4 bases and V by 4 bases; bases with no gene match: 8. The germline gives CDR1 SNHLY, CDR2 FYNNEI. This CDR3 is 16 amino acids long. Written as DNA, the CDR3 is TGTGCCAGCAGTGGAGATAGCGGGAGGGTAGGAGAGACCCAGTACTTC. It yields the protein CASSGDSGRVGETQYF.

The gene calls are TRBV25-1 and TRBJ2-7; TRBD1 matches at 8 bases. V dropped 3 bases and J dropped 6; count of bases not matched to a gene: 7. Germline loops: CDR1 MGHDK, CDR2 SYGVNS. The CDR3 runs to 14 residues. DNA of the CDR3: TGTGCCAGCAGTGACTTGACAGGGGTCCGCGAGCAGTACTTC. It yields the protein CASSDLTGVREQYF.

V gene TRBV9 combines with J gene TRBJ2-5; 15 bases align to TRBD2. The CDR3 consists of 16 residues. Germline CDR1 and CDR2: SGDLS and YYNGEE. V lost 3 bases to trimming and J lost 4 bases; unmatched junction nucleotides: 4. For the CDR3, the DNA is TGTGCCAGCAGCGCGGGACTAGCGGGAGGAGGAGAGACCCAGTACTTC. It translates to CASSAGLAGGGETQYF.

This clone was seen a handful of times. This sequence joins TRBV30 and TRBJ1-5, with D tentatively TRBD1 (5 bases). CDR1 and CDR2 (germline): GTSNPN, SVGIG (reference sequence). The germline V and J ends were trimmed by 2 bases and 4 bases, with 15 bases remaining between them. The CDR3 sequence is 15 residues long. CDR3 DNA: TGTGCCTGGAGTACGCGGGGACCGTATAATCAGCCCCAGCATTTT. It codes for CAWSTRGPYNQPQHF.

The V gene is TRBV19, the J gene TRBJ2-1, with TRBD1 matching 7 bases. This CDR3 contains 14 residues. The germline V gene encodes CDR1 LNHDA and CDR2 SQIVND (reference sequence). V lost 10 bases and J lost 7; bases outside the gene matches: 13. CDR3 region: CATQLDRVRNEQFF. CDR3 DNA: TGTGCCACCCAATTAGACAGGGTCCGGAATGAGCAGTTCTTC.

The chain uses TRBV7-6 and TRBJ2-5, with D unresolved. This CDR3 has 13 residues. In germline, CDR1 is SGHVS, CDR2 FNYEAQ. V lost 5 bases, J lost 6 bases, and 13 bases lay in between. The DNA of the CDR3 is TGTGCCAGCAGCCTGCGTGGAGATCAGACCCAGTACTTC. It yields the protein CASSLRGDQTQYF.

The genes are TRBV5-1 and TRBJ1-1, with D perhaps TRBD1 (6 bases). V was trimmed by 7 bases and J by 0 bases, leaving 10 bases between them. In germline, CDR1 is SGHRS, CDR2 YFSETQ. The CDR3 runs 13 residues. The CDR3 DNA reads TGCGCCAGCCAGGGACAAATGAACACTGAAGCTTTCTTT. Residues: CASQGQMNTEAFF.

The genes are TRBV29-1 and TRBJ1-1; D call uncertain. Germline V gene data show CDR1 as SQVTM and CDR2 as ANQGSEA. The length of the CDR3 is 12 residues. Trimming shortened V by 7 bases and J by 1 base, and 10 bases separated the two germline ends. CDR3 sequence (DNA): TGCAGCGGGGGTTGGGGGAACACTGAAGCTTTCTTT. Amino acid sequence: CSGGWGNTEAFF. Looking up the rest from reference TRBV29-1 and TRBJ1-1 gives the full variable domain: SAVISQKPSRDICQRGTSLTIQCQVDSQVTMMFWYRQQPGQSLTLIATANQGSEATYESGFVIDKFPISRPNLTFSTLTVSNMSPEDSSIYLCSGGWGNTEAFFGQGTRLTVV.

The V call is TRBV7-9, the J call TRBJ2-1; weak D call: TRBD2 (6 bases). The CDR3 spans 16 residues. Germline CDR1 and CDR2: SEHNR and FQNEAQ (reference sequence). The V end was cut by 2 bases, the J end by 4 bases, with 15 bases between. The CDR3 nucleotides read TGTGCCAGCAGCTTAAGGCAGGCGGGAACGTACAATGAGCAGTTCTTC. Encoded protein: CASSLRQAGTYNEQFF.

CDR3 in amino acids: CASSYKSSQETQYF. CDR3 sequence (DNA): TGTGCCAGCAGTTATAAGTCTAGTCAAGAGACCCAGTACTTC. The chain joins TRBV6-6 to TRBJ2-5, with no clear D. The CDR3 runs to 14 residues. Trimming removed 3 bases from V and 2 bases from J, with 10 bases in between. Per the germline V gene, CDR1 is MNHNY and CDR2 is SVGAGI (reference sequence).